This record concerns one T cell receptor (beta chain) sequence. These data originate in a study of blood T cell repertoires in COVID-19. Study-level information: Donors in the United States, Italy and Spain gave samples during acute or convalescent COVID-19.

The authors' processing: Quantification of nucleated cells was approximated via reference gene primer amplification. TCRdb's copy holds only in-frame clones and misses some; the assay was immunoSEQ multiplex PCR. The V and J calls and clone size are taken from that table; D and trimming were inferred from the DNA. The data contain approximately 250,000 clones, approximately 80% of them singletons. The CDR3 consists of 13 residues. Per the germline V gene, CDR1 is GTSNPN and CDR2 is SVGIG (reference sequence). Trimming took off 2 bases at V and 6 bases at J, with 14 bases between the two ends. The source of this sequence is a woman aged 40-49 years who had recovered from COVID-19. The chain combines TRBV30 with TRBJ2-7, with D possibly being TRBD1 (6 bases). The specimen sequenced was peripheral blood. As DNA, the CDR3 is TGTGCCTGGAGTTCAGTCAGGGGCAGCGAGCAGTACTTC. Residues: CAWSSVRGSEQYF.